A single sample gave rise to the 18 T cell receptor beta chains below, sequenced in a study of early T cells in non-severe SARS-CoV-2 infection. TCRdb used MiXCR to reprocess the 5' RACE reads, holding one entry per CDR3 protein. The table has tens of thousands of distinct CDR3 sequences, 3.5% to 4.5% seen once. Sequenced material: whole blood. The receptors derive from an adult who was a healthcare worker with PCR-confirmed SARS-CoV-2 infection or an uninfected control (not recorded which).

This clonotype was seen repeatedly, ten times or more. V and J are TRBV7-3 and TRBJ2-2; the D gene is possibly TRBD1 (5 bases). Germline lookup yields CDR1 SGHTA and CDR2 FQGTGA. V was shortened by 5 bases and J by 0 bases, with 10 bases between the two germline ends. This CDR3 is 15 amino acids long. CDR3 amino acids: CASSPGASNTGELFF. DNA of the CDR3: TGTGCCAGCAGCCCTGGGGCCTCGAACACCGGGGAGCTGTTTTTT.

This clonotype showed up many times. The chain is built from TRBV28 and TRBJ1-1; D is uncertain. V was trimmed by 6 bases and J by 5 bases, leaving 13 bases between them. The length of the CDR3 is 13 residues. The germline CDR1 and CDR2 sequences are MDHEN and SYDVKM. The CDR3 coding sequence is TGTGCCAGCAGCCCTGCGGGTCGGACTGAAGCTTTCTTT. Translating gives CASSPAGRTEAFF.

This clonotype was observed many times. CDR3 nucleotide sequence: TGTGCCTGGAGTACGCAGGACGACCAGCCCCAGCATTTT. Encoded protein: CAWSTQDDQPQHF. The V call is TRBV30, the J call TRBJ1-5; D call uncertain. The CDR3 extends over 13 amino acids. The V gene's germline CDR1 is GTSNPN and CDR2 SVGIG (reference sequence). Between the trimmed V and J ends, which lost 2 bases and 7 bases, there was a span of 12 bases.

This clonotype is medium-sized in the sample. The rearrangement uses TRBV6-5 and TRBJ1-4, with 10 bases lining up with TRBD1. After removal of 5 bases from V and 7 bases from J, the junction contained 13 bases not matched to a gene. This CDR3 contains 17 residues. Germline V gives CDR1 MNHEY, CDR2 SVGAGI. The CDR3 DNA sequence: TGTGCCAGCAGTCGACAACTGACAGGGGGCCGGGGTGAAAAACTGTTTTTT. This translates into CASSRQLTGGRGEKLFF.

This clonotype occurred many times. The genes are TRBV2 and TRBJ1-6; D remains ambiguous. Germline loops: CDR1 SNHLY, CDR2 FYNNEI. The V and J ends lost 2 bases and 5 bases respectively, with 19 bases between them. The CDR3 has 18 amino acids. CDR3: CASSENPVWAIDNSPLHF. DNA for the CDR3: TGTGCCAGCAGTGAAAACCCTGTCTGGGCGATTGATAATTCACCCCTCCACTTT.

The rearrangement links TRBV4-1 to TRBJ2-7, with TRBD1 matching 11 bases. V was clipped by 5 bases and J by 7 bases; unmatched bases: 13. Germline V gives CDR1 MGHRA, CDR2 YSYEKL. The CDR3 contains 16 residues. The CDR3 DNA reads as TGCGCCAGCAGCTTGATTCTCCGGGACAGGGGGAGGGAGCAGTACTTC. Translation: CASSLILRDRGREQYF.

This clonotype was detected many times. The chain links TRBV2 to TRBJ2-3; D possibly uses TRBD1 or TRBD2 (5 bases each). The CDR3 is made up of 13 amino acids. Germline loops: CDR1 SNHLY, CDR2 FYNNEI. Deletions cut 8 bases from V and 0 bases from J, with 9 bases between. DNA of the CDR3: TGTGCCAGCGGGGACCAGAGCACAGATACGCAGTATTTT. Encoded protein: CASGDQSTDTQYF.

This clonotype was seen many times. The rearrangement joins TRBV9 to TRBJ2-7; 7 bases map to TRBD1. The germline gives CDR1 SGDLS, CDR2 YYNGEE. The CDR3 covers 13 residues. The ends lost 4 bases at V and 6 bases at J; junction bases unmatched: 7. Here the CDR3 DNA reads TGTGCCAGCAGCTTCGGACAGGCTAGCGAGCAGTACTTC. It codes for CASSFGQASEQYF.

By share of the sample, this clonotype is medium-sized. The chain is built from TRBV4-3 and TRBJ2-1; D perhaps matches TRBD2 (6 bases). V was cut by 0 bases and J by 3 bases, with 18 bases left in between. The CDR3 is 18 amino acids. Per germline, CDR1 LGHNA and CDR2 YSLEER. The CDR3 DNA is TGCGCCAGCAGCCAAGATCAGAGTCGGGGTAGCGGCTACAATGAGCAGTTCTTC. Amino acids: CASSQDQSRGSGYNEQFF.

In its sample, this clonotype was seen many times. The chain recombines TRBV28 with TRBJ2-5; the D gene is possibly TRBD1 (6 bases). V was cut by 5 bases and J by 4 bases, with 11 bases left in between. CDR1 and CDR2 from the germline V gene are MDHEN and SYDVKM. This CDR3 is built from 13 residues. The chain's CDR3 is CASSPTGLETQYF. The CDR3 nucleotides are TGTGCCAGCAGTCCCACAGGGCTAGAGACCCAGTACTTC.

This chain links TRBV2 with TRBJ2-7, with 9 bases fitting TRBD1. CDR3 length: 12 amino acids. The V segment lost 6 bases and the J segment 5 bases; nucleotides outside the gene matches: 2. Germline CDR1 SNHLY, CDR2 FYNNEI. The CDR3 loop reads CASRGTGNEQYF. The CDR3 nucleotides read TGTGCCAGCAGGGGGACAGGGAACGAGCAGTACTTC.

This clonotype was observed a few times. The chain links TRBV3-1 to TRBJ2-4; D not certain. The V end lost 0 bases, the J end lost 4 bases, and 7 bases lay between the germline ends. Germline assignment: CDR1 LGHDT and CDR2 YNNKEL (reference sequence). This CDR3 has 14 amino acids. The CDR3 nucleotides read TGTGCCAGCAGCCAAGAAGGTTTAAAAAACATTCAGTACTTC. Amino acids: CASSQEGLKNIQYF.

This clonotype was seen only a few times. The chain joins TRBV21-1 to TRBJ2-7; whether TRBD1, the table's D call, matches the DNA was not checked. TRBV21-1 is given as a pseudogene. The CDR3 sequence is 19 residues long. DNA for the CDR3: TGTGCCAGCAGCTCTGCGGGGGGGCGCGGTAGTGCGTCGTACTACGAGCAGTACTTC. Translated, it gives CASSSAGGRGSASYYEQYF.

In this sample, this clonotype turned up many times. The chain couples TRBV12-3 or TRBV12-4 to TRBJ1-2, with a possible D match to TRBD1 (5 bases). The CDR3 totals 11 residues. V lost 6 bases, J lost 8 bases, and 10 bases lay in between. The CDR3 region has the DNA TGTGCCAGCAGGGGGGGATTGGGCTACACCTTC. Protein product: CASRGGLGYTF.

This clonotype was seen repeatedly, ten times or more. This chain connects TRBV30 to TRBJ1-2; D gene unclear. Germline assignment: CDR1 GTSNPN and CDR2 SVGIG (reference sequence). CDR3 length: 11 amino acids. V lost 1 base to trimming and J lost 7 bases, with 7 bases between them. The CDR3 nucleotides are TGTGCCTGGAGTGCAGGTTCTGGCTACACCTTC. This encodes CAWSAGSGYTF.

Ten or more counts support this clonotype. The chain uses TRBV5-1 and TRBJ1-6, with 7 bases lining up with TRBD1. Trimming removed 0 bases from V and 10 bases from J; junction bases left unmatched: 7. Germline CDR1 reads SGHRS; CDR2 reads YFSETQ. The CDR3 totals 15 residues. CDR3 sequence reads: CASSLGDSGRSPLHF. The CDR3 DNA is TGCGCCAGCAGCTTGGGGGACAGCGGGAGGTCACCCCTCCACTTT. Complete variable domain (other parts from reference TRBV5-1 and TRBJ1-6): KAGVTQTPRYLIKTRGQQVTLSCSPISGHRSVSWYQQTPGQGLQFLFEYFSETQRNKGNFPGRFSGRQFSNSRSEMNVSTLELGDSALYLCASSLGDSGRSPLHFGNGTRLTVT.

This clonotype was detected many times. The chain employs TRBV7-2 and TRBJ1-1, with D hard to call. The CDR3 covers 12 residues. Germline-derived CDR1 and CDR2 are SGHTA and FQGNSA. V shed 6 bases and J shed 2 bases, with 7 bases lying between them. Written as DNA, the CDR3 is TGTGCCAGCAGTTATATTAACACTGAAGCTTTCTTT. This translates into CASSYINTEAFF.

This clonotype was seen repeatedly, ten times or more. The chain uses TRBV6-5 and TRBJ1-5, with a weak D call TRBD1 (5 bases). The germline CDR1 and CDR2 sequences are MNHEY and SVGAGI. The CDR3 is 14 residues long. V lost 0 bases and J 2 bases, leaving 5 bases between the germline ends. The CDR3 sequence is CASSYSGGNQPQHF. CDR3 nucleotides: TGTGCCAGCAGTTACTCAGGGGGCAATCAGCCCCAGCATTTT.